One T cell receptor beta chain is described in this entry. Its antigen is unidentified. This sample is drawn from a study of cytomegalovirus exposure and HLA in healthy donors. PCR amplification relied on 60 Vbeta primers (plus 13 Jbeta primers). Only in-frame clones appear in the TCRdb table, and some are missing; sequencing was by immunoSEQ multiplex PCR. The repertoire holds 55,000 to 80,000 clones, with roughly 74% as singletons. Germline-derived CDR1 and CDR2 are MDHEN and SYDVKM. V lost 4 bases and J 0 bases, leaving 12 bases between the germline ends. This CDR3 region has 15 residues. Findings and limits, study-wide: With DRB1 most and HLA-C fewest, TCR association rates differed between HLA loci in a later analysis. Later analysis demonstrated an association between a missense DCLRE1C variant and TCR beta V- and J-gene trimming.

J is TRBJ1-2 and V is TRBV28; D not certain. The sequenced sample was PBMCs. The TCR was taken from a woman aged 30 to 39 in good health and CMV-seropositive. The CDR3 loop reads CASSSYSEPNYGYTF. Here the CDR3 DNA reads TGTGCCAGCAGTTCATACAGTGAGCCTAACTATGGCTACACCTTC.